Listed here is a single T cell receptor (delta chain). Additional DNA sequences in this sample encode the identical CDR3. These data originate in a study of gamma-delta chains in newborns, infants, children. At the level of the study: Innate gammadelta T cells reportedly expand polyclonally right after birth, driven by microbial exposure, per the title.

Germline lookup yields CDR1 GEAIGNYY and CDR2 EKD. This CDR3 is built from 21 residues. V lost 0 bases and J lost 0, with 28 bases in between. TCRdb re-analyzed the reads via CATT. The table has 8,500 to 13,000 delta-chain clones, approximately 3.6% seen once. Sequencing was done on a sample of blood. The receptor was derived from a child who was a newborn, infant or young child, either healthy, febrile or measles-vaccinated (not recorded which). The chain links TRDV2 to TRDJ1; TRDD3 is a possible D gene (5 bases). CDR3: CACDTVKSRGAPLYDTDKLIF. CDR3 bases: TGTGCCTGTGACACCGTAAAGTCTCGGGGGGCACCATTGTACGACACCGATAAACTCATCTTT.